These 9 T cell receptor beta chains share one sample of origin, sequenced in a study of blood T cell repertoires in COVID-19. Profiled with immunoSEQ multiplex PCR; TCRdb holds only in-frame clones, not every one. The sample includes 200,000 to 250,000 clones, approximately 84% of them seen just once. The sample comprised peripheral blood. The receptors were sampled from a man aged 45-65 years with acute or convalescent COVID-19.

V and J are TRBV5-1 and TRBJ2-6, with a weak D call TRBD1 (5 bases). V was trimmed by 4 bases and J by 0 bases, leaving 11 bases between them. Germline CDR1 SGHRS, CDR2 YFSETQ. The CDR3 contains 16 residues. The CDR3, as DNA: TGCGCCAGCAGCGTGGCAGGGTTCTCTGGGGCCAACGTCCTGACTTTC. Its protein is CASSVAGFSGANVLTF.

This clone occurred a few times. The V call is TRBV5-6, the J call TRBJ1-1, with D hard to call. CDR3 size: 15 residues. Per germline, CDR1 SGHDT and CDR2 YYEEEE. Trimming left V 6 bases short and J 0 bases short, with 15 bases between. The CDR3 DNA reads as TGTGCCAGCACCAGCGGGGATTACCTGAACACTGAAGCTTTCTTT. This translates into CASTSGDYLNTEAFF.

In its sample, this clone was seen once. The chain links TRBV19 to TRBJ1-1; D gene ambiguous. The V gene lost 7 bases and the J gene lost 5 bases, with 20 bases spanning the gap. In germline, CDR1 is LNHDA, CDR2 SQIVND (reference sequence). This CDR3 comprises 15 residues. In nucleotides, the CDR3 is TGTGCCAGTAAGCCGGCCTTTATTCGGGGAACTGAAGCTTTCTTT. Amino acid sequence: CASKPAFIRGTEAFF.

The genes are TRBV5-1 and TRBJ1-4; no reliable D call. This CDR3 comprises 14 residues. CDR1 and CDR2 (germline): SGHRS, YFSETQ. Trimming removed 2 bases from V and 8 bases from J, with 13 bases in between. This CDR3 reads CASSLGEDGEKLFF. The CDR3 bases are TGCGCCAGCAGCTTAGGAGAAGACGGCGAAAAACTGTTTTTT.

This clone was seen only once. The chain uses TRBV7-2 and TRBJ2-3; 10 nucleotides line up with TRBD2. With 4 bases clipped from V and 1 base from J, the junction kept 5 bases outside the gene matches. CDR1 is SGHTA and CDR2 is FQGNSA in the germline V gene. The CDR3 extends over 16 amino acids. CDR3 region: CASSSVAGGRTDTQYF. CDR3 DNA: TGTGCCAGCAGCTCAGTAGCGGGAGGCCGCACAGATACGCAGTATTTT.

The chain carries TRBV28 and TRBJ1-1; no reliable D call. With 4 bases removed from V and 5 bases from J, the gap between germline ends came to 8 bases. Germline V gene lookup returns CDR1 MDHEN and CDR2 SYDVKM. CDR3 size: 12 residues. CDR3 sequence (DNA): TGTGCCAGCAGTTCCCCACTAACTGAAGCTTTCTTT. Its translation is CASSSPLTEAFF.

The genes are TRBV5-5 and TRBJ2-7; 8 bases map to TRBD2. V trimming: 1 base; J trimming: 1 base; junction bases outside the gene matches: 7. This CDR3 comprises 16 residues. The germline V gene has CDR1 SGHKS and CDR2 YYEKEE (reference sequence). This CDR3 reads CASSLSVGLGSYEQYF. The CDR3 DNA reads TGTGCCAGCAGCTTGTCCGTGGGACTAGGGTCCTACGAGCAGTACTTC.

This chain uses TRBV7-6 with TRBJ2-1, with 8 bases matching TRBD2. The CDR3 is 14 residues long. The V and J ends lost 5 bases and 6 bases, in that order; junction bases with no gene match: 6. CDR1 SGHVS and CDR2 FNYEAQ come from the germline V gene. The CDR3 nucleotides read TGTGCCAGCAGCCCCGGGACTAGTTTCAATGAGCAGTTCTTC. This gives the protein CASSPGTSFNEQFF.

The chain has TRBV7-9 and TRBJ2-3; maybe TRBD2 (5 bases). Trimming stripped 1 base from V and 14 bases from J, with 13 bases between. The CDR3 loop spans 12 amino acids. CDR1 is SEHNR, CDR2 FQNEAQ, per germline (reference sequence). CDR3 residues: CASSLVIGGLYF. In DNA form, the CDR3 reads TGTGCCAGCAGCTTAGTAATAGGCGGGTTGTATTTT.